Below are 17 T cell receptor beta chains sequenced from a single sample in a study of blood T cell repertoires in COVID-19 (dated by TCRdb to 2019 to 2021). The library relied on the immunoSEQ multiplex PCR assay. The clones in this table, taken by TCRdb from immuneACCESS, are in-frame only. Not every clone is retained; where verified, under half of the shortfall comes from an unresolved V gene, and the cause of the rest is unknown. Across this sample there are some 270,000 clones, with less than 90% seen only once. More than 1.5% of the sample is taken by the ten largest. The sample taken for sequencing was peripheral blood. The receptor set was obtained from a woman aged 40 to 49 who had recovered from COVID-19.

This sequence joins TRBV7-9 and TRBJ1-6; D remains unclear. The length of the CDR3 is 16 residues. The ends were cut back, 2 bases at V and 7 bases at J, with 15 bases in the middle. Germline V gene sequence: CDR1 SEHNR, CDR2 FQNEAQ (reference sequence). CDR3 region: CASSLSLRGGNSPLHF. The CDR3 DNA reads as TGTGCCAGCAGCTTATCTCTTCGAGGAGGAAATTCACCCCTCCACTTT.

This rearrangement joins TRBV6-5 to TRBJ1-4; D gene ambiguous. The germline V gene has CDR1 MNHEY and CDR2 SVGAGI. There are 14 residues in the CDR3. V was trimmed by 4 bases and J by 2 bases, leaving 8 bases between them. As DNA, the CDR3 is TGTGCCAGCAGTTCAAGAGCGACTAATGAAAAACTGTTTTTT. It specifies CASSSRATNEKLFF.

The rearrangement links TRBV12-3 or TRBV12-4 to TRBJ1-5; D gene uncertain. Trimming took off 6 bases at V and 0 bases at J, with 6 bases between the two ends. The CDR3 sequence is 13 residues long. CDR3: CASSPNSNQPQHF. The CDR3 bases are TGTGCCAGCAGCCCCAATAGCAATCAGCCCCAGCATTTT.

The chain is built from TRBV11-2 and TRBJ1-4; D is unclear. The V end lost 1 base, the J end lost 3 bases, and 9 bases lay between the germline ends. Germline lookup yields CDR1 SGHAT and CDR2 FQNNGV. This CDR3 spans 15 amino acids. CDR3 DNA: TGTGCCAGCAGCTTAGGCGGGTGGGCTAATGAAAAACTGTTTTTT. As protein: CASSLGGWANEKLFF.

This chain's CDR3 is CASSLVGEEQYF. For the CDR3, the DNA is TGTGCCAGCAGTTTGGTCGGGGAAGAGCAGTACTTC. The chain is built from TRBV12-3 or TRBV12-4 and TRBJ2-7; D possibly corresponds to TRBD2 (5 bases). CDR3 size: 12 residues. The ends were cut back, 3 bases at V and 7 bases at J, with 10 bases in the middle.

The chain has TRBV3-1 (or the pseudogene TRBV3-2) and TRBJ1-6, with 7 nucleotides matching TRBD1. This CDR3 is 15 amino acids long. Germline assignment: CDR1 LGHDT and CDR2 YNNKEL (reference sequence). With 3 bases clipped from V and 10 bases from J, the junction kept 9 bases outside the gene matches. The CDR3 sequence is CASSQKGQAESPLHF. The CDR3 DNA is TGTGCCAGCAGCCAGAAAGGACAGGCGGAATCACCCCTCCACTTT.

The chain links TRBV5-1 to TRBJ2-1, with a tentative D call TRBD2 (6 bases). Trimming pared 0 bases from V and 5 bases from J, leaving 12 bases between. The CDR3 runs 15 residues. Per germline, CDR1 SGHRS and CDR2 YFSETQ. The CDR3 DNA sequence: TGCGCCAGCAGCTTGGATCAGGCGGGAAACAATGAGCAGTTCTTC. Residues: CASSLDQAGNNEQFF.

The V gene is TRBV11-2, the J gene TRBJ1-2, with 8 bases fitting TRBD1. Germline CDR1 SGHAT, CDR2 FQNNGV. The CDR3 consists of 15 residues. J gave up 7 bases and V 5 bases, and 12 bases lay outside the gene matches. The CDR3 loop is CASSIPGTGFPGYTF. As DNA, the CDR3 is TGTGCCAGCAGCATACCCGGGACAGGCTTCCCTGGCTACACCTTC.

In DNA form, the CDR3 reads TGTGCCAGCAGCGTAGAGGGCAGGGGAAAAGATACGCAGTATTTT. Its translation: CASSVEGRGKDTQYF. The V gene is TRBV9, the J gene TRBJ2-3, with D possibly being TRBD1 (6 bases). Germline CDR1 reads SGDLS; CDR2 reads YYNGEE. The V and J ends lost 0 bases and 5 bases respectively, with 13 bases between them. CDR3 size: 15 residues.

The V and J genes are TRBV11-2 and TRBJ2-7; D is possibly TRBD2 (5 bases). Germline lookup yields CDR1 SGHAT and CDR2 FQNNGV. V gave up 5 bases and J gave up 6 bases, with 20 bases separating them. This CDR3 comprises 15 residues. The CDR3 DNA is TGTGCCAGCAGCCCTACCTGGGGAGAATTGGGCGAGCAGTACTTC. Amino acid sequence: CASSPTWGELGEQYF.

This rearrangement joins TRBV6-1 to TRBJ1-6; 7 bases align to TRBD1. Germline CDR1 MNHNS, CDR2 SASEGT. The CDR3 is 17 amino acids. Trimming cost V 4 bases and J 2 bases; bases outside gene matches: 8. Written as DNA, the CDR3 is TGTGCCAGCAGTGGGACAGGTGGTTCTACCTATAATTCACCCCTCCACTTT. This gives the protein CASSGTGGSTYNSPLHF.

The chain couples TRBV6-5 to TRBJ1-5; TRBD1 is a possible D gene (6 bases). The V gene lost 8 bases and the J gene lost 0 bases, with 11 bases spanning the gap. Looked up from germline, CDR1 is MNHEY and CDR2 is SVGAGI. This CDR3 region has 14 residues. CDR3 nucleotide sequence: TGTGCCAGCGACAGGCCGTATAGCAATCAGCCCCAGCATTTT. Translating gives CASDRPYSNQPQHF.

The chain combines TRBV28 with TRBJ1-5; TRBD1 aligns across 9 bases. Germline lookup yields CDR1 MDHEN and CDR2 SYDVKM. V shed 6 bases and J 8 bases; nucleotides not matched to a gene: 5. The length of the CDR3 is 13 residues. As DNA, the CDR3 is TGTGCCAGCAGACGGACAGGGGTAGAGCCCCAGCATTTT. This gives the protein CASRRTGVEPQHF.

This CDR3 reads CASSLALSNYGYTF. As DNA, the CDR3 is TGCGCCAGCAGCTTGGCCCTCTCTAACTATGGCTACACCTTC. The chain uses TRBV5-1 and TRBJ1-2; D is undetermined. The V end was cut by 0 bases, the J end by 0 bases, with 6 bases between. This CDR3 spans 14 amino acids. CDR1 is SGHRS and CDR2 is YFSETQ in the germline V gene.

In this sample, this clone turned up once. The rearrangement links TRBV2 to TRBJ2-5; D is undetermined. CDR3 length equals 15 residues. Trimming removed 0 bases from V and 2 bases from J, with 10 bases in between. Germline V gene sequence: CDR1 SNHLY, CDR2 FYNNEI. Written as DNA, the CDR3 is TGTGCCAGCAGTGAAGCGCCGCCCAGACAAGAGACCCAGTACTTC. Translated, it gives CASSEAPPRQETQYF.

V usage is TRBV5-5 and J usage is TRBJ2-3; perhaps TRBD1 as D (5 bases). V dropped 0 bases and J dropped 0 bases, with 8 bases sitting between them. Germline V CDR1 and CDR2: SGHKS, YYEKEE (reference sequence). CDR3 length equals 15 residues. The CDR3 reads CASSLGTTSTDTQYF. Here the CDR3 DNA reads TGTGCCAGCAGCTTGGGGACAACTAGCACAGATACGCAGTATTTT.

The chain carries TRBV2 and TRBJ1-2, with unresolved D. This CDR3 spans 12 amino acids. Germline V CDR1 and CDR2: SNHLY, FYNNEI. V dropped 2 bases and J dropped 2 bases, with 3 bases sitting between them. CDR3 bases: TGTGCCAGCAGTGAACTGAACTATGGCTACACCTTC. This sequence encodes CASSELNYGYTF.